These 8 T cell receptor beta chains came from one sample sequenced in a study of identical twins. One entry per CDR3 protein results from TCRdb running MiXCR on the 5' RACE reads. The sample holds hundreds of thousands of distinct CDR3 sequences, approximately 9% seen once. Sequencing input: memory (CD45RO+) T cells sorted from blood. The receptors were gathered from a woman aged 18-29 years in good health.

This clonotype came up many times. This chain joins TRBV6-1 and TRBJ2-3, with D maybe TRBD2 (6 bases). V lost 5 bases and J lost 8, with 17 bases in between. This CDR3 spans 14 amino acids. Germline V gene data show CDR1 as MNHNS and CDR2 as SASEGT. CDR3 residues: CASSRLGAEGTQYF. In DNA form, the CDR3 reads TGTGCCAGCAGTCGACTAGGGGCCGAAGGTACGCAGTATTTT.

This clonotype was recorded a few times. The V gene is TRBV3-1, the J gene TRBJ2-2; 7 bases are shared with TRBD1. This CDR3 spans 14 amino acids. Germline CDR1 and CDR2: LGHDT and YNNKEL (reference sequence). Trimming removed 2 bases from V and 6 bases from J; junction bases left unmatched: 3. The CDR3 DNA reads as TGTGCCAGCAGCCAAACAGGGGCGGCCGGGGAGCTGTTTTTT. Translating gives CASSQTGAAGELFF.

This clonotype was picked up a small number of times. The gene calls are TRBV11-2 and TRBJ2-1, with D tentatively TRBD2 (6 bases). Between the trimmed V and J ends, which lost 5 bases and 3 bases, there was a span of 17 bases. The CDR3 is 16 amino acids. Germline V gene sequence: CDR1 SGHAT, CDR2 FQNNGV. DNA of the CDR3: TGTGCCAGCAGCCAGAACGGGCGGGATCTCTACAATGAGCAGTTCTTC. It is translated as CASSQNGRDLYNEQFF. Complete variable domain (other parts from reference TRBV11-2 and TRBJ2-1): EAGVAQSPRYKIIEKRQSVAFWCNPISGHATLYWYQQILGQGPKLLIQFQNNGVVDDSQLPKDRFSAERLKGVDSTLKIQPAKLEDSAVYLCASSQNGRDLYNEQFFGPGTRLTVL.

This chain connects TRBV9 to TRBJ2-7; D gene ambiguous. Trimming took 5 bases from V and 5 from J, leaving 11 bases between them. Germline CDR1 is SGDLS and CDR2 is YYNGEE. The CDR3 is 12 residues long. The CDR3 sequence is CASSSTGHEQYF. In nucleotides, the CDR3 is TGTGCCAGCAGTTCCACCGGGCACGAGCAGTACTTC.

V is TRBV15 and J is TRBJ2-7; D tentatively fits TRBD1 or TRBD2 (5 bases each). The J call may be in error: the DNA end matches TRBJ2-1 better. Germline V lookup: CDR1 LNHNV, CDR2 YYDKDF (reference sequence). There are 15 residues in the CDR3. CDR3 region: CATSRGGALQGEQFF. CDR3 bases: TGTGCCACCAGCAGAGGAGGGGCCCTACAAGGCGAGCAGTTCTTC.

This clonotype was counted many times. V usage is TRBV18 and J usage is TRBJ2-5; 9 nucleotides agree with TRBD1. With V trimmed by 6 bases and J by 3 bases, 11 bases remained unmatched. The length of the CDR3 is 16 residues. The germline gives CDR1 KGHSH, CDR2 LQKENI. The CDR3 loop reads CASSPTPGQGEETQYF. The CDR3 region has the DNA TGTGCCAGCTCGCCGACCCCGGGACAGGGAGAAGAGACCCAGTACTTC.

The chain links TRBV6-1 to TRBJ2-7, with 7 bases matching TRBD1. The CDR3 extends over 14 amino acids. CDR1 is MNHNS and CDR2 is SASEGT in the germline V gene. The junction had 7 bases not matched to a gene; V was cut back by 7 bases and J by 1 base. CDR3 DNA: TGTGCCAGCAATCCCGGGACAGCTTCCTACGAGCAGTACTTC. Translating it yields CASNPGTASYEQYF.

This clonotype was seen only a few times. V usage is TRBV7-9 and J usage is TRBJ1-1, with D perhaps TRBD1 (5 bases). Germline lookup yields CDR1 SEHNR and CDR2 FQNEAQ (reference sequence). The CDR3 length is 14 residues. The V end was cut by 5 bases, the J end by 3 bases, with 13 bases between. The CDR3 coding sequence is TGTGCCAGCAGCCCAGGTGGGGCTCACACTGAAGCTTTCTTT. It specifies CASSPGGAHTEAFF.